One sample yielded the 13 T cell receptor beta chains listed below, sequenced in a study of T-cell memory formation after mild COVID-19. TCRdb reprocessed the 5' RACE reads via MiXCR and lists one record per CDR3 protein. The sample carries roughly 550,000 distinct CDR3 sequences, roughly 20% recorded once. Sample: PBMCs or a T cell subset sorted from them (not recorded which). The receptors here all came from an adult woman who had mild COVID-19 (a few samples of this study predate the infection). Cell type and time point are not known.

The chain carries TRBV7-9 and TRBJ2-5; D remains unclear. CDR1 is SEHNR, CDR2 FQNEAQ, per germline (reference sequence). V was clipped by 1 base and J by 2 bases, with 11 bases between them. This CDR3 has 15 amino acids. The CDR3 sequence is CASSLGGDVQETQYF. The CDR3 DNA reads as TGTGCCAGCAGCTTAGGAGGTGACGTACAAGAGACCCAGTACTTC.

J is TRBJ2-3 and V is TRBV27, with TRBD2 identical over 8 bases. The CDR3 contains 16 residues. Trimming removed 5 bases from V and 2 bases from J; junction bases left unmatched: 9. Germline V gene data show CDR1 as MNHEY and CDR2 as SMNVEV (reference sequence). CDR3: CASSKERERFTDTQYF. The CDR3 DNA sequence: TGTGCCAGCAGTAAGGAGCGGGAGCGATTCACAGATACGCAGTATTTT.

The rearrangement uses TRBV11-3 and TRBJ1-1, with 8 bases matching TRBD1. The germline CDR1 and CDR2 sequences are SGHNT and YENEEA. V shed 5 bases and J 0 bases; nucleotides not matched to a gene: 8. This CDR3 spans 16 amino acids. CDR3 DNA: TGTGCCAGCAGCCGGACAGGGCATAGGATGAACACTGAAGCTTTCTTT. This translates into CASSRTGHRMNTEAFF.

There are a few counts of this clonotype. This chain joins TRBV6-5 and TRBJ2-7, with D perhaps matching TRBD1 (6 bases). This CDR3 is 16 amino acids long. The V gene's germline CDR1 is MNHEY and CDR2 SVGAGI. V gave up 0 bases and J gave up 2 bases, with 14 bases separating them. CDR3 nucleotide sequence: TGTGCCAGCAGTTACTCGGGGGCGGCTAGACCCTACGAGCAGTACTTC. Amino acids: CASSYSGAARPYEQYF.

The rearrangement joins TRBV5-1 to TRBJ2-3; D is unclear. The CDR3 loop spans 11 amino acids. Trimming took 4 bases from V and 7 from J, leaving 7 bases between them. Germline V lookup: CDR1 SGHRS, CDR2 YFSETQ. The CDR3 here is CASSLGNTQYF. CDR3 coding DNA: TGCGCCAGCAGCCTTGGAAATACGCAGTATTTT. The full variable domain, with the rest looked up from reference TRBV5-1 and TRBJ2-3, is KAGVTQTPRYLIKTRGQQVTLSCSPISGHRSVSWYQQTPGQGLQFLFEYFSETQRNKGNFPGRFSGRQFSNSRSEMNVSTLELGDSALYLCASSLGNTQYFGPGTRLTVL.

This clonotype was counted between two and nine times. The chain uses TRBV4-3 and TRBJ1-4; 7 bases align to TRBD1. The length of the CDR3 is 18 residues. Per germline, CDR1 LGHNA and CDR2 YSLEER. With V trimmed by 3 bases and J by 0 bases, 10 bases remained unmatched. The CDR3 DNA is TGCGCCAGCAGCCAGGCCGGGACAGTCTATTCAACTAATGAAAAACTGTTTTTT. It yields the protein CASSQAGTVYSTNEKLFF.

The chain links TRBV4-3 to TRBJ1-1; possibly TRBD1 for D (6 bases). The CDR3 runs to 16 residues. V shed 0 bases and J shed 4 bases, with 15 bases lying between them. Germline lookup yields CDR1 LGHNA and CDR2 YSLEER. Written as DNA, the CDR3 is TGCGCCAGCAGCCAAGATTCTACAGGGAGGAGCACTGAAGCTTTCTTT. Translating gives CASSQDSTGRSTEAFF.

This clonotype has just a few counts. The chain has TRBV18 and TRBJ1-1; a possible D gene is TRBD1 (5 bases). This CDR3 region has 14 residues. The germline gives CDR1 KGHSH, CDR2 LQKENI. Between the trimmed V and J ends, which lost 1 base and 6 bases, there was a span of 12 bases. CDR3 residues: CASSPQRGGPEAFF. The CDR3 region has the DNA TGTGCCAGCTCACCACAAAGGGGAGGGCCTGAAGCTTTCTTT.

This clonotype was picked up a small number of times. The chain joins TRBV7-9 to TRBJ1-5; the D is unclear. V was pared by 3 bases and J by 2 bases, with 8 bases between. Germline CDR1 reads SEHNR; CDR2 reads FQNEAQ (reference sequence). The CDR3 totals 14 residues. The CDR3 nucleotides are TGTGCCAGCAGCTTTGGCGAAGGCAATCAGCCCCAGCATTTT. Protein sequence: CASSFGEGNQPQHF.

This clonotype has ten or more counts. The chain uses TRBV12-3 or TRBV12-4 and TRBJ2-7; no definite D call. The CDR3 consists of 13 residues. The V and J ends lost 4 bases and 4 bases respectively, with 11 bases between them. CDR3 DNA sequence: TGTGCCAGCAGTTCTACCATGGGGTACGAGCAGTACTTC. Protein: CASSSTMGYEQYF.

The chain uses TRBV5-4 and TRBJ1-2; TRBD1 matches at 8 bases. The germline gives CDR1 SGHNT, CDR2 YYREEE (reference sequence). The CDR3 sequence is 15 residues long. With 2 bases clipped from V and 2 bases from J, the junction kept 5 bases outside the gene matches. Here the CDR3 reads CASSFDRGRNYGYTF. For the CDR3, the DNA is TGTGCCAGCAGCTTTGACAGGGGTCGGAACTATGGCTACACCTTC.

This clonotype was recorded once. The chain recombines TRBV7-9 with TRBJ2-5; D perhaps matches TRBD1 (6 bases). Germline V lookup: CDR1 SEHNR, CDR2 FQNEAQ (reference sequence). The CDR3 runs 14 residues. Trimming shortened V by 4 bases and J by 5 bases, and 14 bases separated the two germline ends. The CDR3 bases are TGTGCCAGCAGCTGGGACACCCCGGGGGAGACCCAGTACTTC. Its protein product is CASSWDTPGETQYF. Full variable domain (remainder filled in from reference TRBV7-9 and TRBJ2-5): DTGVSQNPRHKITKRGQNVTFRCDPISEHNRLYWYRQTLGQGPEFLTYFQNEAQLEKSRLLSDRFSAERPKGSFSTLEIQRTEQGDSAMYLCASSWDTPGETQYFGPGTRLLVL.

This clonotype was seen only once. This sequence joins TRBV9 and TRBJ2-5, with TRBD2 matching over 16 bases. This CDR3 comprises 15 residues. Per germline, CDR1 SGDLS and CDR2 YYNGEE. The ends lost 3 bases at V and 9 bases at J; junction bases unmatched: 5. The DNA for the CDR3 is TGTGCCAGCAGCGCGGGACTAGCGGGAGGGGAGGCCCAGTACTTC. It translates to CASSAGLAGGEAQYF. Filled out from reference TRBV9 and TRBJ2-5, the complete variable domain reads DSGVTQTPKHLITATGQRVTLRCSPRSGDLSVYWYQQSLDQGLQFLIQYYNGEERAKGNILERFSAQQFPDLHSELNLSSLELGDSALYFCASSAGLAGGEAQYFGPGTRLLVL.